Presented here are 5 T cell receptor beta chains from one specimen sequenced in a study of shared clonotypes between healthy human individuals. Naive CD8 cells lacked CD45RO and underwent positive selection for CCR7, leaving out terminally differentiated effector memory CD45RA+ cells. The protocol was immunoSEQ multiplex PCR, while the TCRdb copy is restricted to in-frame clones and leaves out a portion. Of 2 million or so clones listed, over 85% were seen once; the top ten hold about 1.1%. Sequencing used naive CD8+ T cells sorted from blood. The receptor source for this set is a man younger than 35 in good health.

V gene TRBV5-1 combines with J gene TRBJ1-1, with D uncertain. With 2 bases removed from V and 4 bases from J, the gap between germline ends came to 9 bases. The germline V gene has CDR1 SGHRS and CDR2 YFSETQ. The CDR3 spans 13 residues. This chain's CDR3 is CASSFNGGTEAFF. Written as DNA, the CDR3 is TGCGCCAGCAGCTTTAATGGAGGCACTGAAGCTTTCTTT.

The CDR3 is CASSSRQGNTGELFF. The DNA for the CDR3 is TGTGCCAGCAGCTCCCGACAGGGGAACACCGGGGAGCTGTTTTTT. The V and J genes are TRBV9 and TRBJ2-2; 7 bases agree with TRBD1. Germline V gene lookup returns CDR1 SGDLS and CDR2 YYNGEE. The CDR3 is made up of 15 amino acids. V gave up 4 bases and J gave up 1 base; unmatched junction bases: 4.

The rearrangement joins TRBV7-8 to TRBJ1-6; TRBD1 is a possible D gene (5 bases). CDR1 and CDR2 (germline): SGHVS, FQNEAQ. V shed 0 bases and J shed 9 bases, with 12 bases lying between them. This CDR3 is built from 15 residues. CDR3 bases: TGTGCCAGCAGCTTAGCGGTGGGGGGGGGTTCACCCCTCCACTTT. Translated, it gives CASSLAVGGGSPLHF.

The chain is built from TRBV4-1 and TRBJ1-1; no definite D call. Germline CDR1 MGHRA, CDR2 YSYEKL. V was trimmed by 1 base and J by 6 bases, leaving 15 bases between them. The CDR3 consists of 15 residues. The CDR3 nucleotides are TGCGCCAGCAGCCAAGCCCCCGGCTACGAGGCTGAAGCTTTCTTT. This codes for CASSQAPGYEAEAFF.

V gene TRBV7-9 combines with J gene TRBJ1-2, with 12 bases that match TRBD1. Germline trimming cut 4 bases from V and 8 bases from J; bases unmatched to any gene: 8. CDR3 size: 15 residues. Per germline, CDR1 SEHNR and CDR2 FQNEAQ (reference sequence). The CDR3 DNA follows: TGTGCCAGCAGCTCTCCGGGACAGGGGGCGGACGGCTACACCTTC. Translated, it gives CASSSPGQGADGYTF.